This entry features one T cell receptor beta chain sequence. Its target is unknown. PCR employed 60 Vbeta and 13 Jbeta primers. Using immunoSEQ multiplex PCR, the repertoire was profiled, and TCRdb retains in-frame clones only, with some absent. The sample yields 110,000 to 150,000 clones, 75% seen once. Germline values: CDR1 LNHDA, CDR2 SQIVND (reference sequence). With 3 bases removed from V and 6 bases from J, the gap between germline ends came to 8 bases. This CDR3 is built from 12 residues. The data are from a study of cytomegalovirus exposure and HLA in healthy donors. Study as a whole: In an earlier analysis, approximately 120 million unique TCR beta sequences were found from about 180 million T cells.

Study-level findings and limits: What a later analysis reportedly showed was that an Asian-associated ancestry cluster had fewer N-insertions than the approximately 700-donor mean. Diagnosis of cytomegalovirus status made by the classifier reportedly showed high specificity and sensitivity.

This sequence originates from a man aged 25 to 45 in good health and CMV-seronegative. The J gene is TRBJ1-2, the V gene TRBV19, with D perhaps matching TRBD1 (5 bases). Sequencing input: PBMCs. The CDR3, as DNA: TGTGCCAGTAGTATCGCAGGGAATGGCTACACCTTC. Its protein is CASSIAGNGYTF.